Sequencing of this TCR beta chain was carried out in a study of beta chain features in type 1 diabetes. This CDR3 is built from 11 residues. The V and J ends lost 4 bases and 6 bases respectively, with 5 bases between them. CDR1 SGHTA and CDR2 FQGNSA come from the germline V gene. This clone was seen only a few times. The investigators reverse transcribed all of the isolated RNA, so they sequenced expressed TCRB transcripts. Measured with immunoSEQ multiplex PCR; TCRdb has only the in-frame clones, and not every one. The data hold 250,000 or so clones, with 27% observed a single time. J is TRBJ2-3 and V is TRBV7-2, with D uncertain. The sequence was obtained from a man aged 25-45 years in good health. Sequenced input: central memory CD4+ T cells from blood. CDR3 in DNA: TGTGCCAGCAGCTCGTGGGATACGCAGTATTTT. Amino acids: CASSSWDTQYF.